Detailed here is one T cell receptor (beta chain). What it recognizes is unknown. The sample comes from a study of beta chain features in type 1 diabetes. Overall study results and limits: All four CD4+ subsets from Type 1 diabetes patients carried moderately but significantly shorter TCRB CDR3s. At VDJ recombination sites, type 1 diabetes patients had fewer insertions and more deleted nucleotides. Shorter templates might be favored by PCR, equally in patients and controls.

What was sequenced were expressed TCRB transcripts, since all of the isolated RNA had been reverse transcribed. Naive, central memory and regulatory T cell samples averaged roughly 4 million reads. Repertoires were generated with immunoSEQ multiplex PCR, while TCRdb's copy carries only in-frame clones and drops some. The data contain 200,000 to 300,000 clones, 11% of them singletons. Germline V gene lookup returns CDR1 KGHSH and CDR2 LQKENI. The V end lost 2 bases, the J end lost 12 bases, and 16 bases lay between the germline ends. The CDR3 consists of 13 residues. Averaging roughly 120 mL, one heparinised blood draw was given by each donor.

The receptor comes from a young man with type 1 diabetes. Input material: naive CD4+ T cells from blood. This chain joins TRBV18 and TRBJ2-5; D perhaps matches TRBD1 (6 bases). The CDR3 reads CASSPGLESGEYF. CDR3 bases: TGTGCCAGCTCACCAGGTCTAGAATCAGGGGAGTACTTC. Full variable domain (outside the CDR3, taken from reference TRBV18 and TRBJ2-5): NAGVMQNPRHLVRRRGQEARLRCSPMKGHSHVYWYRQLPEEGLKFMVYLQKENIIDESGMPKERFSAEFPKEGPSILRIQQVVRGDSAAYFCASSPGLESGEYFGPGTRLLVL.